This T cell receptor (beta chain) was sequenced during a study of tumor-infiltrating lymphocytes in localized non-small cell lung cancer (dated by TCRdb to about 2021). In terms of the full investigation: The cohort covered several histologies, both smokers and never-smokers, and patients whose samples were collected after neoadjuvant chemotherapy. Each patient contributed resected tumor tissue and uninvolved lung tissue from the same patient, described as non-adjacent to the tumor. The overall ICON cohort was composed of approximately 150 surgical patients with localized non-small cell lung cancer whose tumors were resected. The same patients underwent several integrated assays, with TCR sequencing performed together with flow cytometry, multiplex immunofluorescence, RNA-seq, exome sequencing and proteomics. A total of roughly 51 patients were part of the paired comparison of immunoSEQ T-cell fraction between tumor and uninvolved lung. Here is what the overall study found, with its caveats: Because different assays used different pieces of the same tissue, technical variation could not be distinguished from intratumor heterogeneity. TCR-derived T-cell fraction did not differ between the flow cytometry-defined immunotypes IM1 (good prognosis) and IM2 (poor prognosis). Because assay coverage varied across patients depending on available tissue quantity, TCR sequencing was performed for only a subset of the cohort. TCRbeta sequencing supported higher T cell infiltration in tumors than in uninvolved lung tissue, consistent with immunofluorescence CD3 counts. Tumor T-cell fraction from TCR sequencing was not associated with recurrence-free survival (p = 0.61).

ICON enrollment began in early 2016, and the last patient was enrolled in September 2018. Fresh tumor and matched uninvolved tissue for in-depth immune analyses, including TCR sequencing, were collected from a subcohort of some 76 patients. No cell sorting was done, and TCR sequencing was instead run on DNA isolated from bulk tissue. The immunoSEQ assay used for TCR sequencing gave the T-cell fraction in both tumor and uninvolved lung tissue. The source study handled its data this way. For survival analysis, patients were split into high (upper tertile) and low (lower two tertiles) T-cell fraction groups and compared by log-rank test. A signed-rank test was used to test paired tumor versus uninvolved lung differences in T-cell fraction. TCRdb holds this immuneACCESS table with in-frame rearrangements only. Some clones are missing; in checked studies, unresolved V genes explain under half, and the rest has no known cause. V, J and clone size reflect that table, while D and trimming were determined from the DNA. The sample contains about 8,400 clones, over 60% of them found a single time. Of the sample, approximately 5.5% is held by the ten largest clones.

To note about this clone: Its antigen specificity is not known. Base-call qualities are not available, and no considerably larger clone is one nucleotide away.

CDR1 and CDR2 were assigned from the germline V gene (reference sequence) as SEHNR and FQNEAQ. From cysteine to phenylalanine, the CDR3 is 11 amino acids long. Just CDR3 DNA is preserved here, 33 bases in frame from base 1. The V and J ends are trimmed by 5 bases and 7 bases, leaving 8 bases between them. This receptor was obtained from a human donor with non-small cell lung cancer. The chain employs TRBV7-9 and TRBJ1-2; TRBD1 might be the D gene, on 6 matching bases. Sequenced: lung tumor tissue. The CDR3 region: CASSTGFGYTF. The DNA sequence is given as TGTGCCAGCAGCACAGGGTTTGGCTACACCTTC. The CDR3 plus the reference TRBV7-9 and TRBJ1-2 genes for the other parts give the full variable domain: DTGVSQNPRHKITKRGQNVTFRCDPISEHNRLYWYRQTLGQGPEFLTYFQNEAQLEKSRLLSDRFSAERPKGSFSTLEIQRTEQGDSAMYLCASSTGFGYTFGSGTRLTVV.